The 10 T cell receptor beta chains in this list originate from one sample, sequenced in a study of blood T cells in healthy people across ages. A second roughly 7 to 11 cycle PCR used barcoded and J-beta primers. TCRdb used MiXCR to reprocess the 5' RACE reads, holding one entry per CDR3 protein. This sample has 1.2 million to 1.5 million distinct CDR3 sequences, with about 40% found just once. Sequenced material: blood. The receptors here all came from a woman aged 18-29 years in good health.

On this clonotype itself: Possible read error: a much larger clone is one base away. The chain uses TRBV3-1 and TRBJ2-2, with a weak D call TRBD2 (5 bases). The length of the CDR3 is 12 residues. V lost 8 bases and J 4 bases, leaving 8 bases between the germline ends. Germline V gives CDR1 LGHDT, CDR2 YNNKEL (reference sequence). CDR3 DNA: TGTGCCAGCGGTCGGGGCACCGGGGAGCTGTTTTTT. It yields the protein CASGRGTGELFF. The full variable domain, rest sourced from reference TRBV3-1 and TRBJ2-2, is DTAVSQTPKYLVTQMGNDKSIKCEQNLGHDTMYWYKQDSKKFLKIMFSYNNKELIINETVPNRFSPKSPDKAHLNLHINSLELGDSAVYFCASGRGTGELFFGEGSRLTVL.

The chain combines TRBV12-3 or TRBV12-4 with TRBJ1-5; D gene unclear. Deletions cut 5 bases from V and 1 base from J, with 15 bases between. The CDR3 loop spans 16 amino acids. The DNA of the CDR3 is TGTGCCAGCAGTCTTAGTATCCGGGAGAGCAATCAGCCCCAGCATTTT. This gives the protein CASSLSIRESNQPQHF.

This clonotype was seen more than once but under ten times. The chain carries TRBV5-4 and TRBJ2-5, with a weak D call TRBD2 (5 bases). This CDR3 has 15 amino acids. CDR1 is SGHNT, CDR2 YYREEE, per germline (reference sequence). Trimming took off 0 bases at V and 3 bases at J, with 12 bases between the two ends. The CDR3 sequence is CASSLGEPYKETQYF. DNA for the CDR3: TGTGCCAGCAGCTTGGGGGAGCCCTACAAAGAGACCCAGTACTTC.

The V gene is TRBV25-1, the J gene TRBJ2-1, with 10 bases aligning to TRBD2. J gave up 6 bases and V 5 bases, and 16 bases lay outside the gene matches. Per the germline V gene, CDR1 is MGHDK and CDR2 is SYGVNS. This CDR3 has 18 amino acids. This CDR3 reads CASSTQGGIAGGRNEQFF. For the CDR3, the DNA is TGTGCCAGCAGTACACAAGGCGGGATAGCGGGGGGCCGCAATGAGCAGTTCTTC.

This clonotype showed up just a few times. The chain couples TRBV20-1 to TRBJ2-1; 9 bases map to TRBD2. CDR1 is DFQATT, CDR2 SNEGSKA, per germline (reference sequence). The V gene end was trimmed by 1 base and the J gene end by 7 bases; junction bases not matched to a gene: 11. There are 16 residues in the CDR3. The CDR3 DNA sequence: TGCAGTGCTAGAGGGGGGGCTAGCGGGACGGGTAATGAGCAGTTCTTC. Its translation is CSARGGASGTGNEQFF.

The V and J genes are TRBV4-1 and TRBJ1-4; D is undetermined. Per germline, CDR1 MGHRA and CDR2 YSYEKL. The V and J ends lost 2 bases and 0 bases respectively, with 10 bases between them. This CDR3 has 16 amino acids. The CDR3 DNA reads as TGCGCCAGCAGCCAATGGTCTGGGCCAACTAATGAAAAACTGTTTTTT. This translates into CASSQWSGPTNEKLFF.

The chain is built from TRBV10-3 and TRBJ2-1; 16 nucleotides line up with TRBD2. Germline loops: CDR1 ENHRY, CDR2 SYGVKD. The CDR3 has 19 amino acids. J gave up 0 bases and V 10 bases, and 12 bases lay outside the gene matches. The CDR3 DNA sequence: TGTGCCACGGGACTAGCGGGAGGGCCAGGGGGACGCTCCTACAATGAGCAGTTCTTC. It translates to CATGLAGGPGGRSYNEQFF.

Only a few counts were recorded for this clonotype. The rearrangement links TRBV25-1 to TRBJ1-2; D remains ambiguous. V lost 4 bases and J lost 2, with 11 bases in between. CDR1 is MGHDK and CDR2 is SYGVNS in the germline V gene. This CDR3 region has 14 residues. The CDR3 DNA reads as TGTGCCAGCAGTGCCATGCCGGGGAACTATGGCTACACCTTC. Protein product: CASSAMPGNYGYTF.

The chain combines TRBV20-1 with TRBJ2-5; D uncertain. Germline V gives CDR1 DFQATT, CDR2 SNEGSKA (reference sequence). This CDR3 contains 13 residues. The ends were cut back, 3 bases at V and 5 bases at J, with 13 bases in the middle. Here the CDR3 DNA reads TGCAGTGCTAGTGGCCCCCCGTCCGAGACCCAGTACTTC. The encoded protein is CSASGPPSETQYF.

The chain joins TRBV20-1 to TRBJ2-3; 8 nucleotides match TRBD2. Looked up from germline, CDR1 is DFQATT and CDR2 is SNEGSKA (reference sequence). V shed 5 bases, J shed 3 bases, and the junction held 7 bases outside the gene matches. This CDR3 region has 14 residues. The chain's CDR3 is CSALRSGRTDTQYF. The CDR3 bases are TGCAGTGCTCTTCGCAGCGGGAGAACAGATACGCAGTATTTT.